Only one count was recorded for the clone carrying this TCR beta chain. This CDR3 region has 17 residues. Germline values: CDR1 SGHRS, CDR2 YFSETQ. With V trimmed by 0 bases and J by 5 bases, 11 bases remained unmatched. The sample belongs to a study of control samples from healthy donors and cancer patients. Only in-frame clones appear in the TCRdb table, and some are missing; sequencing was by immunoSEQ multiplex PCR. The sample gives approximately 35,000 clones, about 93% of which show up once; roughly 1.7% is in the top ten. The chain carries TRBV5-1 and TRBJ1-1, with 9 positions matching TRBD1. The receptor comes from a man aged 35 to 55 with colorectal cancer. Sequences were obtained from PBMCs. In nucleotides, the CDR3 is TGCGCCAGCAGCTTGGGGGTCGGGACAGGGAGGGGTACTGAAGCTTTCTTT. Translation: CASSLGVGTGRGTEAFF.